The 30 T cell receptor beta chains below come from one sample, sequenced in a study of CD8 T cells in Susac syndrome. RNA was extracted with the RNeasy kit, and a quantity of roughly 0.5 to 1 ug was reverse transcribed using random hexamers. TCRdb fed the immunoSEQ multiplex PCR reads into MiXCR, producing one record per CDR3 protein. The sample records hundreds of thousands of distinct CDR3 sequences, 85% to 95% being singletons. Sequences were obtained from CD4+ T cells from PBMCs. The receptors shown here come from a human donor with Susac syndrome.

V and J are TRBV9 and TRBJ2-5; TRBD2 might be the D (5 bases). CDR3 length: 14 amino acids. With 2 bases removed from V and 5 bases from J, the gap between germline ends came to 13 bases. From germline, CDR1 is SGDLS and CDR2 YYNGEE. CDR3 DNA sequence: TGTGCCAGCAGCGTCACTAGTGCTGGGGAGACCCAGTACTTC. Translation: CASSVTSAGETQYF.

This clonotype was counted between two and nine times. The V gene is TRBV7-3, the J gene TRBJ2-3; D is possibly TRBD1 (5 bases). The CDR3 is 15 residues long. Germline values: CDR1 SGHTA, CDR2 FQGTGA. The V end lost 3 bases, the J end lost 0 bases, and 10 bases lay between the germline ends. The CDR3 reads CASSLDKASTDTQYF. DNA for the CDR3: TGTGCCAGCAGCTTGGACAAAGCAAGCACAGATACGCAGTATTTT.

The chain has TRBV6-5 and TRBJ2-1, with 8 positions matching TRBD1. The CDR3 totals 12 residues. With 0 bases clipped from V and 15 bases from J, the junction kept 4 bases outside the gene matches. Germline V gene sequence: CDR1 MNHEY, CDR2 SVGAGI. CDR3 bases: TGTGCCAGCAGTTACTCCGGACAGGGACCGTTCTTC. It codes for CASSYSGQGPFF.

This chain connects TRBV24-1 to TRBJ2-1; 9 bases fit TRBD1. J gave up 5 bases and V 3 bases, and 10 bases lay outside the gene matches. The CDR3 is 17 residues long. CDR1 and CDR2 (germline): KGHDR, SFDVKD. The CDR3 region has the DNA TGTGCCACCAGTGATCCAAGCACAGGGGGCGCGGACAATGAGCAGTTCTTC. This sequence encodes CATSDPSTGGADNEQFF.

The chain recombines TRBV6-2 or TRBV6-3 with TRBJ2-7; 8 positions match TRBD1. The CDR3 is 15 residues long. Germline lookup yields CDR1 MNHEY and CDR2 SVGEGT. With 5 bases clipped from V and 5 bases from J, the junction kept 11 bases outside the gene matches. The CDR3 DNA follows: TGTGCCAGCAGTCCCCCGGGGCAGGGGGCAGACGAGCAGTACTTC. Amino acids: CASSPPGQGADEQYF.

The V and J genes are TRBV5-1 and TRBJ2-2; TRBD1 is a possible D gene (5 bases). Germline V gene data show CDR1 as SGHRS and CDR2 as YFSETQ. V was trimmed by 1 base and J by 7 bases, leaving 17 bases between them. The CDR3 contains 16 residues. The CDR3 protein is CASSLRAGYQDGELFF. DNA for the CDR3: TGCGCCAGCAGCTTGAGAGCAGGGTATCAAGACGGGGAGCTGTTTTTT.

The chain joins TRBV2 to TRBJ1-1; no firm D call. The CDR3 covers 13 residues. V lost 3 bases and J lost 7, with 12 bases in between. CDR1 is SNHLY and CDR2 is FYNNEI in the germline V gene. The CDR3 DNA reads TGTGCCAGCAGTGAGTTTGGTGACATTGAAGCTTTCTTT. As protein: CASSEFGDIEAFF.

The V and J genes are TRBV20-1 and TRBJ2-5; 8 bases agree with TRBD1. Germline V gene sequence: CDR1 DFQATT, CDR2 SNEGSKA (reference sequence). V shed 6 bases, J shed 4 bases, and the junction held 7 bases outside the gene matches. This CDR3 is 13 amino acids long. This CDR3 is CSADRGIGETQYF. The CDR3 nucleotides are TGCAGTGCCGACAGGGGAATCGGAGAGACCCAGTACTTC.

The J gene is TRBJ2-7, the V gene TRBV7-9; D gene ambiguous. Trimming stripped 1 base from V and 3 bases from J, with 7 bases between. The CDR3 is made up of 13 amino acids. Germline V gene lookup returns CDR1 SEHNR and CDR2 FQNEAQ (reference sequence). CDR3 region: CASSLDSRYEQYF. The CDR3 DNA follows: TGTGCCAGCAGCTTAGACAGCCGCTACGAGCAGTACTTC.

The chain employs TRBV20-1 and TRBJ1-4; 9 nucleotides agree with TRBD1. V was clipped by 4 bases and J by 7 bases; unmatched bases: 10. Germline CDR1 reads DFQATT; CDR2 reads SNEGSKA (reference sequence). The CDR3 has 15 amino acids. The CDR3 bases are TGCAGTGCTATCAGGGGACAGGGTGTGGGTGAAAAACTGTTTTTT. Its translation: CSAIRGQGVGEKLFF.

CDR3 region: CASSPTDSLGETQYF. The CDR3 DNA reads as TGTGCCAGCAGTCCGACGGACAGCCTAGGGGAGACCCAGTACTTC. This chain joins TRBV28 and TRBJ2-5; the D gene is possibly TRBD1 (6 bases). The CDR3 spans 15 residues. The germline gives CDR1 MDHEN, CDR2 SYDVKM. Trimming removed 5 bases at V and 5 bases at J, with 18 bases between. The full variable domain, with the rest looked up from reference TRBV28 and TRBJ2-5, is DVKVTQSSRYLVKRTGEKVFLECVQDMDHENMFWYRQDPGLGLRLIYFSYDVKMKEKGDIPEGYSVSREKKERFSLILESASTNQTSMYLCASSPTDSLGETQYFGPGTRLLVL.

This chain links TRBV7-2 with TRBJ1-2, with 9 positions matching TRBD1. Trimming took 1 base from V and 2 from J; bases not matched to a gene: 5. The CDR3 runs 16 residues. The V gene's germline CDR1 is SGHTA and CDR2 FQGNSA. The CDR3 DNA reads TGTGCCAGCAGCTTAGGGACAGGGGACACGAACTATGGCTACACCTTC. Residues: CASSLGTGDTNYGYTF.

This clonotype was counted a few times. The CDR3 sequence: CAWRAGGDQPQHF. DNA of the CDR3: TGTGCCTGGAGGGCCGGAGGTGATCAGCCCCAGCATTTT. This rearrangement joins TRBV30 to TRBJ1-5; D is unclear. V shed 3 bases and J shed 5 bases, with 11 bases lying between them. The CDR3 consists of 13 residues. CDR1 and CDR2 from the germline V gene are GTSNPN and SVGIG (reference sequence).

This clonotype has a single count. The chain employs TRBV6-2 or TRBV6-3 and TRBJ1-5; D ambiguous. The germline gives CDR1 MNHEY, CDR2 SVGEGT. V shed 6 bases and J shed 3 bases, with 12 bases lying between them. This CDR3 spans 14 amino acids. CDR3 sequence (DNA): TGTGCCAGCAGACCCCAGGTCGACAATCAGCCCCAGCATTTT. Translated, it gives CASRPQVDNQPQHF.

This chain uses TRBV20-1 with TRBJ2-7; perhaps TRBD1 as D (6 bases). The germline gives CDR1 DFQATT, CDR2 SNEGSKA (reference sequence). Trimming shortened V by 6 bases and J by 5 bases, and 14 bases separated the two germline ends. This CDR3 region has 12 residues. CDR3 in amino acids: CSAESSGDEQYF. In nucleotides, the CDR3 is TGCAGTGCCGAGTCCTCAGGGGACGAGCAGTACTTC.

J is TRBJ1-6 and V is TRBV6-4; 7 bases are a match to TRBD1. The CDR3 has 13 amino acids. The ends lost 8 bases at V and 9 bases at J; junction bases unmatched: 7. CDR1 and CDR2 from the germline V gene are MRHNA and SNTAGT. CDR3 in amino acids: CASGGQFGSPLHF. CDR3 bases: TGTGCCAGCGGGGGACAGTTCGGTTCACCCCTCCACTTT.

This sequence joins TRBV15 and TRBJ1-4; 7 nucleotides match TRBD1. The CDR3 length is 14 residues. Germline values: CDR1 LNHNV, CDR2 YYDKDF (reference sequence). J lost 6 bases, V lost 4 bases, and 5 bases had no gene match. CDR3 sequence reads: CATSKDREYEKLFF. The CDR3 DNA reads as TGTGCCACCAGCAAAGACAGGGAATATGAAAAACTGTTTTTT.

This chain connects TRBV25-1 to TRBJ2-7; D may be TRBD2 (6 bases). V gave up 6 bases and J gave up 3 bases, with 18 bases separating them. Germline V gene data show CDR1 as MGHDK and CDR2 as SYGVNS. CDR3 size: 15 residues. CDR3 DNA sequence: TGTGCCAGCAGGGGGGGACCCGGCCTAGGCTACGAGCAGTACTTC. This translates into CASRGGPGLGYEQYF.

The chain carries TRBV5-6 and TRBJ1-5; no definite D call. Trimming left V 0 bases short and J 5 bases short, with 9 bases between. Germline loops: CDR1 SGHDT, CDR2 YYEEEE. This CDR3 has 14 amino acids. CDR3 protein: CASSLGGGDQPQHF. The CDR3 DNA reads TGTGCCAGCAGCTTGGGAGGCGGGGATCAGCCCCAGCATTTT.

This chain connects TRBV4-3 to TRBJ2-1, with D perhaps TRBD2 (6 bases). Trimming took 0 bases from V and 7 from J, leaving 7 bases between them. The CDR3 has 13 residues. Germline values: CDR1 LGHNA, CDR2 YSLEER. CDR3 sequence: CASSQERENEQFF. CDR3 DNA sequence: TGCGCCAGCAGCCAAGAACGGGAGAATGAGCAGTTCTTC.

The chain joins TRBV5-1 to TRBJ1-2; TRBD1 matches at 8 bases. Germline lookup yields CDR1 SGHRS and CDR2 YFSETQ. The CDR3 is 13 residues long. V dropped 2 bases and J dropped 6; count of bases not matched to a gene: 3. The CDR3 DNA follows: TGCGCCAGCAGCTTACAGGGGGACCATGGCTACACCTTC. Protein: CASSLQGDHGYTF. Looking up the rest from reference TRBV5-1 and TRBJ1-2 gives the full variable domain: KAGVTQTPRYLIKTRGQQVTLSCSPISGHRSVSWYQQTPGQGLQFLFEYFSETQRNKGNFPGRFSGRQFSNSRSEMNVSTLELGDSALYLCASSLQGDHGYTFGSGTRLTVV.

The chain links TRBV20-1 to TRBJ2-5, with TRBD2 matching over 9 bases. CDR3 size: 16 residues. J was trimmed by 5 bases and V by 5 bases; bases with no gene match: 15. CDR1 DFQATT and CDR2 SNEGSKA come from the germline V gene (reference sequence). The CDR3 DNA sequence: TGCAGTGCTCGGGCTAGCGGGGTCGTCCAACAGGAGACCCAGTACTTC. Residues: CSARASGVVQQETQYF.

This chain joins TRBV6-1 and TRBJ2-5, with 12 nucleotides matching TRBD2. After removal of 6 bases from V and 2 bases from J, the junction contained 13 bases not matched to a gene. The CDR3 extends over 18 amino acids. Germline lookup yields CDR1 MNHNS and CDR2 SASEGT. CDR3 nucleotide sequence: TGTGCCAGCAGATCCAGCCTAGCGGGGGGGGTAGGTCAAGAGACCCAGTACTTC. Residues: CASRSSLAGGVGQETQYF.

The gene calls are TRBV6-2 or TRBV6-3 and TRBJ1-6; 7 bases line up with TRBD1. J was trimmed by 8 bases and V by 6 bases; bases with no gene match: 10. The CDR3 runs to 15 residues. Germline CDR1 reads MNHEY; CDR2 reads SVGEGT. As DNA, the CDR3 is TGTGCCAGCAGCCGACCTACCGGGACAGATTCACCCCTCCACTTT. Translation gives CASSRPTGTDSPLHF.

This clonotype appeared once. The chain links TRBV6-6 to TRBJ2-7; TRBD1 matches 10 bases. V shed 4 bases, J shed 2 bases, and the junction held 8 bases outside the gene matches. The germline CDR1 and CDR2 sequences are MNHNY and SVGAGI (reference sequence). The CDR3 sequence is 16 residues long. The CDR3 here is CASSFSGTGEPYEQYF. In DNA form, the CDR3 reads TGTGCCAGCAGTTTCTCGGGGACAGGGGAGCCCTACGAGCAGTACTTC.

CDR3 in amino acids: CASSQVSGRTEAFF. CDR3 nucleotide sequence: TGTGCCAGCAGCCAAGTCTCGGGTAGGACTGAAGCTTTCTTT. J is TRBJ1-1 and V is TRBV14, with D unclear. The CDR3 spans 14 residues. Germline V gives CDR1 SGHDN, CDR2 FVKESK. V lost 1 base, J lost 5 bases, and 11 bases lay in between. Variable domain in full (rest from reference TRBV14 and TRBJ1-1): EAGVTQFPSHSVIEKGQTVTLRCDPISGHDNLYWYRRVMGKEIKFLLHFVKESKQDESGMPNNRFLAERTGGTYSTLKVQPAELEDSGVYFCASSQVSGRTEAFFGQGTRLTVV.

The V call is TRBV7-2, the J call TRBJ2-4; D remains unclear. Trimming shortened V by 5 bases and J by 1 base, and 18 bases separated the two germline ends. Germline V gene data show CDR1 as SGHTA and CDR2 as FQGNSA. CDR3 size: 17 residues. In nucleotides, the CDR3 is TGTGCCAGCAGCACCGGACCGGATGGTCGGGCCAAAAACATTCAGTACTTC. Translating gives CASSTGPDGRAKNIQYF.

The chain combines TRBV11-3 with TRBJ2-3; D possibly corresponds to TRBD1 (5 bases). V was shortened by 8 bases and J by 0 bases, with 12 bases between the two germline ends. CDR3 length: 14 amino acids. Germline CDR1 and CDR2: SGHNT and YENEEA. The CDR3 bases are TGTGCCAGCGGGAAGGCAGGGAGCACAGATACGCAGTATTTT. Encoded protein: CASGKAGSTDTQYF.

The chain is built from TRBV19 and TRBJ2-4, with TRBD2 as a possible D gene (5 bases). The CDR3 is made up of 15 amino acids. Germline V CDR1 and CDR2: LNHDA, SQIVND (reference sequence). V lost 7 bases and J lost 3, with 16 bases in between. The CDR3 loop reads CASNPWGEGKNIQYF. Here the CDR3 DNA reads TGTGCCAGTAACCCTTGGGGAGAAGGCAAAAACATTCAGTACTTC.

The chain employs TRBV29-1 and TRBJ1-3; D gene unclear. Germline-derived CDR1 and CDR2 are SQVTM and ANQGSEA. The CDR3 contains 12 residues. V gave up 7 bases and J gave up 4 bases, with 11 bases separating them. The CDR3 DNA reads as TGCAGCGCCGCGACACCGGGAAACACCATATATTTT. This encodes CSAATPGNTIYF.